The clone carrying this TCR beta chain showed up just a few times. Its matching antigen is unknown. Germline trimming cut 5 bases from V and 9 bases from J; bases unmatched to any gene: 14. The CDR3 is 16 residues long. Germline V lookup: CDR1 MNHNY, CDR2 SVGAGI (reference sequence). This sample is drawn from a study of T-cell memory formation after mild COVID-19. TCRdb independently ran MiXCR on the 5' RACE reads; one entry per CDR3 protein. This sample yields 150,000 to 200,000 distinct CDR3 sequences, of which around 21% are seen a single time; roughly 24% belongs to the top ten. Overall study findings and caveats: Clones that shrank (day 15 to 85) were balanced CD4/CD8, whereas later expanders leaned CD4+.

The source is an adult woman who had mild COVID-19 (a few samples of this study predate the infection). Cell type and time point are not known. Sequencing input: PBMCs or a T cell subset sorted from them (not recorded which). This chain connects TRBV6-6 to TRBJ1-5, with 9 bases that match TRBD1. The CDR3 is CASSRTGGSQQWPQHF. DNA of the CDR3: TGTGCCAGCAGTCGCACAGGGGGCTCCCAGCAATGGCCCCAGCATTTT.